Below, 10 T cell receptor beta chains from the same sample are listed, as sequenced in a study of OX40 agonist ivuxolimab in advanced cancers. This table comes from immunoSEQ multiplex PCR, and its TCRdb copy is limited to in-frame clones, with some not included. Seen here are 45,000 to 55,000 clones, roughly 85% observed once, and the top ten hold around 3.4%. Material: CD4+ or CD8+ T cells sorted from blood, obtained in a trial of the OX40 agonist ivuxolimab. These receptors originate from an adult with an advanced solid tumor such as melanoma, head and neck, liver or kidney cancer.

The J gene is TRBJ2-1, the V gene TRBV27; D unresolved. This CDR3 has 15 amino acids. The ends were cut back, 4 bases at V and 0 bases at J, with 10 bases in the middle. Looked up from germline, CDR1 is MNHEY and CDR2 is SMNVEV (reference sequence). As DNA, the CDR3 is TGTGCCAGCAGTTATTCGGTGAGCTCCTACAATGAGCAGTTCTTC. Amino acids: CASSYSVSSYNEQFF.

The chain couples TRBV28 to TRBJ1-4; weak D call: TRBD1 (5 bases). The CDR3 length is 13 residues. With 5 bases removed from V and 7 bases from J, the gap between germline ends came to 11 bases. Germline V gene sequence: CDR1 MDHEN, CDR2 SYDVKM. The CDR3 DNA is TGTGCCAGCAGTCTAGGGGCCGGTGAAAAACTGTTTTTT. It encodes CASSLGAGEKLFF.

This chain joins TRBV7-8 and TRBJ1-4; D is possibly TRBD1 (5 bases). Trimming took off 6 bases at V and 2 bases at J, with 22 bases between the two ends. The CDR3 is 18 amino acids. CDR1 and CDR2 from the germline V gene are SGHVS and FQNEAQ. The chain's CDR3 is CASSAGTAPLSTNEKLFF. CDR3 nucleotide sequence: TGTGCCAGCAGTGCCGGGACCGCACCATTGAGCACTAATGAAAAACTGTTTTTT.

The V call is TRBV30, the J call TRBJ2-1; no clear D. The CDR3 totals 13 residues. V was cut by 7 bases and J by 9 bases, with 19 bases left in between. Looked up from germline, CDR1 is GTSNPN and CDR2 is SVGIG (reference sequence). The CDR3 coding sequence is TGTGCCTCCGCCCTTACGCTCATGTCTGAGCAGTTCTTC. It translates to CASALTLMSEQFF.

This clone was observed once. The rearrangement links TRBV1 to TRBJ2-5; the table's D call of TRBD2 was not tested on the DNA. The tail of the sequence fits TRBJ2-7 better, so the J call may be wrong. TRBV1 is annotated as a pseudogene. This CDR3 is built from 18 residues. This CDR3 is CTSSQDHNVAEGDYEQYF. For the CDR3, the DNA is TGCACCAGCAGCCAAGATCATAATGTAGCGGAAGGAGACTACGAGCAGTACTTC.

This chain links TRBV19 with TRBJ2-2; no clear D. Trimming cost V 5 bases and J 6 bases, with 7 bases left between them. Germline V lookup: CDR1 LNHDA, CDR2 SQIVND (reference sequence). The CDR3 has 12 residues. CDR3 nucleotides: TGTGCCAGTAGTCTCCCGGCCGGGGAGCTGTTTTTT. Protein: CASSLPAGELFF.

The rearrangement uses TRBV28 and TRBJ2-2; no clear D gene. The CDR3 has 16 residues. V was cut by 3 bases and J by 2 bases, with 13 bases left in between. Germline loops: CDR1 MDHEN, CDR2 SYDVKM. For the CDR3, the DNA is TGTGCCAGCAGTTTCGGGCAGGCCGGTAACACCGGGGAGCTGTTTTTT. Its protein is CASSFGQAGNTGELFF.

The chain is built from TRBV6-5 and TRBJ2-1; 7 bases match TRBD2. CDR1 and CDR2 from the germline V gene are MNHEY and SVGAGI. This CDR3 is 13 amino acids long. The trim removed 6 bases at V and 4 bases at J, leaving 3 bases unmatched. CDR3 in amino acids: CASSPGGYNEQFF. The DNA of the CDR3 is TGTGCCAGCAGCCCCGGGGGGTACAATGAGCAGTTCTTC.

The rearrangement links TRBV4-3 to TRBJ1-1; D uncertain. Germline lookup yields CDR1 LGHNA and CDR2 YSLEER. The length of the CDR3 is 15 residues. V was clipped by 7 bases and J by 1 base, with 16 bases between them. The DNA of the CDR3 is TGCGCCAGCACCGAAGGGTTGAGAGGGAACACTGAAGCTTTCTTT. It translates to CASTEGLRGNTEAFF.

The chain joins TRBV7-6 to TRBJ1-5; 9 positions match TRBD1. Germline V gives CDR1 SGHVS, CDR2 FNYEAQ. Trimming cost V 5 bases and J 7 bases; bases outside gene matches: 6. The CDR3 totals 14 residues. This chain's CDR3 is CASSKGTGLQPQHF. As DNA, the CDR3 is TGTGCCAGCAGCAAGGGGACAGGGCTCCAGCCCCAGCATTTT.